This TCR beta chain was captured in a study of T-cell memory formation after mild COVID-19. TCRdb re-called the 5' RACE reads through MiXCR, storing one row per CDR3 protein. Among more than 250,000 distinct CDR3 sequences listed, 15% to 20% were seen once. Study results and limitations: Largely, contracting CD4+ clones fell within CM and EM, and contracting CD8+ clones within EMRA.

The V end lost 4 bases, the J end lost 7 bases, and 8 bases lay between the germline ends. This CDR3 comprises 11 residues. Germline assignment: CDR1 SGHTA and CDR2 FQGNSA. This clonotype was recorded at least ten times. Its target is unknown. This receptor was taken from a man in his late teens or twenties who had mild COVID-19 (a few samples of this study predate the infection). Cell type and time point are not known. The source material was PBMCs or a T cell subset sorted from them (not recorded which). The chain is built from TRBV7-2 and TRBJ2-7; D is uncertain. CDR3 sequence: CASSSREEQYF. CDR3 coding DNA: TGTGCCAGCAGCTCCCGAGAAGAGCAGTACTTC.